What follows describes a single T cell receptor (beta chain). The clone's antigen remains unknown. No base quality values were provided; no much bigger clone lies one nucleotide off. The source of the sample is a study of shared clonotypes between healthy human individuals (dated by TCRdb to 2018 to 2021). For context, the study as a whole: Two women and a few men aged 18 to 49 years were included in the cohort. For each donor, three plates each were used for CD4 naive and CD4 memory, two plates were used for CD8 naive, and one plate was used for CD8 memory. To estimate repertoire size and how much clonotype sharing occurs between individuals, the study deeply sequenced the blood TCR repertoires of five healthy adults. Each donor's leukapheresis produced roughly between about 0.8 and 10 billion PBMCs. To increase sequencing depth and limit assay-specific biases, different laboratories used diverse techniques to prepare libraries and sequence TCR repertoires. What the authors observed across the whole study: Naive subsets generally had larger estimated clonotype richness than memory subsets. Clonotypes shared by all four sorted-subset donors showed higher generation probabilities than non-shared clonotypes. Rarefaction of sorted-subset datasets indicated incomplete sequencing despite the large sequencing depth. Because the study included a small number of donors, the genetic and exposure-history diversity represented was limited. Sampling was limited to blood, and TCR repertoires in tissue likely differ from TCR repertoires in blood. Pairwise subsampling indicated that sequencing depth was expected to affect the degree of clonotype sharing among donors. When a handful of donors were compared, the shared fraction of clonotypes was about 5.4% for naive CD4, around 3.5% for naive CD8, about 2.4% for memory CD4, and roughly 0.43% for memory CD8.

Using the deep immunoSEQ assay, TCR CDR3 regions were amplified from genomic DNA by multiplex PCR. Extracted genomic DNA from each cell subset was spread evenly across all wells of several immunoSEQ 96-well plates, with each plate serving as a replicate. Each replicate PCR for sorted subsets received about 0.2 ug genomic DNA, equal to about 30,000 T cell genomes. The purified libraries were quantified using a Qubit 3.0 fluorometer, sized with a Bioanalyzer 2100, and then quantified again using the KAPA Library Quantification kit. A separate single-read 150-cycle Illumina NextSeq 550 flow cell was used to sequence each immunoSEQ 96-well plate. In the original analysis: Because the immunoSEQ output held only junctional sequences and lacked quality scores, the filtering could not match the filtering applied to full-length reads. Sequences were annotated with PyIR, a Python wrapper for IgBLAST v1.9, using IMGT germline references to assign V/J genes and CDR3. Reads were removed for weak V/J assignments (E-value above 1e-6), missing CDR3, stop codons, out-of-frame junctions, or ambiguous translated residues. V3J clonotypes were defined by identical inferred V gene, J gene, and CDR3 amino acid sequence. Percentage overlap between repertoires was calculated by dividing the number of shared unique clonotypes by the size of the smaller repertoire. RTK rarefaction, the Chao1 estimator, and Recon v2.1 estimates of unobserved clonotypes were used to assess repertoire richness. Generation probabilities were computed with OLGA for all TCRbeta clonotypes obtained by the gDNA method from a few donors. What TCRdb holds here is the immuneACCESS table cut down to in-frame rearrangements. Part of the clones is not present; checked against another copy, under half of the missing clones reflect an unresolved V gene, and the others are unexplained. That table is the source of V, J and clone size, and D and trimming were worked out from the DNA. The sample table shows about 2 million clones, and about 95% are seen once. 1% to 1.5% of the sample is in the top ten clones.

Germline trimming: 4 bases from V, 3 bases from J; junction bases outside gene matches: 6. CDR1 and CDR2, per the germline V gene (reference sequence), are MNHEY and SMNVEV. The CDR3 contains 15 residues, cysteine and phenylalanine counted. Only the CDR3 region is kept as DNA, spanning 45 bases read in frame from base 1. CD8 naive samples were CD45RO-negative cells positively selected for CCR7, giving a CD45RA+CCR7+ population that excluded TemRA cells. The donors were healthy, HIV-negative adults with no recently reported acute infections or vaccinations. Only Caucasian adults living in Nashville, Tennessee, USA were represented among the donors. After blood collection by leukapheresis, PBMCs were isolated using Ficoll-Histopaque density gradient centrifugation and then cryopreserved in the vapor phase of liquid nitrogen. Analytical flow cytometry was used to check the purity and quantity of each magnetically sorted T cell population. Genomic DNA was isolated from each sorted fraction and quantified by UV absorbance on a Nanodrop 2000c.

The TCR sequence derives from a man younger than 30 in good health. The source material was naive CD8+ T cells sorted from blood. The cell subset or site label for this specimen denotes: CD45RA+CCR7+. The V and J segments used are TRBV27 and TRBJ2-5, and TRBD1 matches 9 of the central bases. The DNA sequence is TGTGCCAGCAGTTGGGGACAGGGTCCTGAAGAGACCCAGTACTTC. The resulting protein is CASSWGQGPEETQYF.